What follows describes a single TCR beta chain. The antigen is unknown. This specimen comes from a study of OX40 agonist ivuxolimab in advanced cancers. Overall study context: As their treatment, patients were administered ivuxolimab, an agonistic anti-OX40 (CD134) antibody. With a range of roughly 23 to 90, age averaged roughly 60 years, and around 80% were male. Findings and limits, study-wide: Low clonal expansion, among the lowest seen, marked partial responders at 0.1-3.0 mg/kg.

This table comes from immunoSEQ multiplex PCR, and its TCRdb copy is limited to in-frame clones, with some not included. This table has tens of thousands of clones, 80% to 95% appearing once. This CDR3 has 16 residues. With 4 bases removed from V and 5 bases from J, the gap between germline ends came to 20 bases. Germline values: CDR1 MGHDK, CDR2 SYGVNS. This clonotype originated in an adult with an advanced solid tumor such as melanoma, head and neck, liver or kidney cancer. Material: CD4+ or CD8+ T cells sorted from blood, obtained in a trial of the OX40 agonist ivuxolimab. V and J are TRBV25-1 and TRBJ2-5; D possibly corresponds to TRBD1 (6 bases). The CDR3 DNA reads TGTGCCAGCAGTGGCGTCGGCAGGGGACGGGGCGAGACCCAGTACTTC. Translated: CASSGVGRGRGETQYF. The whole variable domain, remainder taken from reference TRBV25-1 and TRBJ2-5, is EADIYQTPRYLVIGTGKKITLECSQTMGHDKMYWYQQDPGMELHLIHYSYGVNSTEKGDLSSESTVSRIRTEHFPLTLESARPSHTSQYLCASSGVGRGRGETQYFGPGTRLLVL.